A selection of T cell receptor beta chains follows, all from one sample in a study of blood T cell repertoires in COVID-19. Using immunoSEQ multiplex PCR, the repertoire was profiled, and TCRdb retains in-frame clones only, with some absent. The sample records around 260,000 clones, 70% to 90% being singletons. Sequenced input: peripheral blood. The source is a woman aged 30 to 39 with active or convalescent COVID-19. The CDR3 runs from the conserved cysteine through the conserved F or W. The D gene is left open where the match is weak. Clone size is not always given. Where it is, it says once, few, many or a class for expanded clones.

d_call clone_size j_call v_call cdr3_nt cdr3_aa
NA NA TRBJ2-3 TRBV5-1 TGCGCCAGCACCGGAGGTGAAACGAGCACAGATACGCAGTATTTT CASTGGETSTDTQYF
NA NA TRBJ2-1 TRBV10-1 TGCGCCAGCACTGGACAGTTGGGCAATGAGCAGTTCTTC CASTGQLGNEQFF
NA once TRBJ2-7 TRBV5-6 TGTGCCAGCAGCTTGCGTCCAGGGAGCGGGTACTACGAGCAGTACTTC CASSLRPGSGYYEQYF
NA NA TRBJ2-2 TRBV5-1 TGCGCCAGCATCCTCCCGGGTGGCGACACCGGGGAGCTGTTTTTT CASILPGGDTGELFF
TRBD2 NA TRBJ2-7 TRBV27 TGTGCCAGCCATGGGACTGGGAGGGGCGAGACTTACGAGCAGTACTTC CASHGTGRGETYEQYF
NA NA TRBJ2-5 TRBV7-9 TGTGCCAGCAGCTTAGGGGCAGGGTCAGAGACCCAGTACTTC CASSLGAGSETQYF
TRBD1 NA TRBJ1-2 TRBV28 TGTGCCAGCAGTTTAACAGGGGAGATCTATGGCTACACCTTC CASSLTGEIYGYTF
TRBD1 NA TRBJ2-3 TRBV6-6 TGTGCCAGCAGACAGACAGGGGGCTACGCAGATACGCAGTATTTT CASRQTGGYADTQYF
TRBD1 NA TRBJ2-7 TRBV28 TGTGCCAGCAGGGACAGGAACTACGAGCAGTACTTC CASRDRNYEQYF
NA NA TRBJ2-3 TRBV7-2 TGTGCCAGCAGCTTAGGCGGGGGCTCAGATACGCAGTATTTT CASSLGGGSDTQYF
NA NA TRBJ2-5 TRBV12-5 TGTGCTAGTGGACCCAAACGGACAGCACATATAAGTGCCCAGTACTTC CASGPKRTAHISAQYF
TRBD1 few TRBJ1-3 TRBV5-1 TGCGCCAGCAGCGCAACAGGGGCTGGAAACACCATATATTTT CASSATGAGNTIYF
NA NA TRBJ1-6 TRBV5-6 TGTGCCAGCAGCTTGGGCCCCCGGAGGCTAAATAATTCACCCCTCCACTTT CASSLGPRRLNNSPLHF
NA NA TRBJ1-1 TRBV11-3 TGTGCCAGCAGCTTAGATCGGAACACTGAAGCTTTCTTT CASSLDRNTEAFF
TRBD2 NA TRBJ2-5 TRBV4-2 TGTGCCAGCAGCCAAGATCGGGGGGACTACCAAGAGACCCAGTACTTC CASSQDRGDYQETQYF
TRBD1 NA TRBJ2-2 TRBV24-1 TGTGCCACCAGTGATTACACGGCAGGGGGCACCGGGGAGCTGTTTTTT CATSDYTAGGTGELFF
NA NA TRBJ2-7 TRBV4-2 TGTGCCAGCAGCCAGGAACAGTCAAGCTCCTACGAGCAGTACTTC CASSQEQSSSYEQYF
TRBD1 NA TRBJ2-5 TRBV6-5 TGTGCCACCGTACGGACAGGGATGGAGACCCAGTACTTC CATVRTGMETQYF